This T cell receptor (beta chain) is from a study of T-cell memory formation after mild COVID-19. The TCR alpha and TCR beta cDNA libraries, bearing sample barcodes and UMIs, were generated by 5'RACE using constant-segment primers. Each CDR3 protein is one row after TCRdb ran MiXCR on the 5' RACE reads. Of about 470,000 distinct CDR3 sequences listed, about 20% are singletons. V was cut by 3 bases and J by 0 bases, with 10 bases left in between. The CDR3 consists of 15 residues. The germline V gene has CDR1 SGHVS and CDR2 FNYEAQ. Sequenced material: PBMCs or a T cell subset sorted from them (not recorded which). The clonotype comes from an adult woman who had mild COVID-19 (a few samples of this study predate the infection). Cell type and time point are not known. The V call is TRBV7-6, the J call TRBJ2-3; no clear D gene. The CDR3 DNA is TGTGCCAGCAGCTTTTTCGGACGCAGCACAGATACGCAGTATTTT. Its protein is CASSFFGRSTDTQYF.